In this sample, the clone carrying this T cell receptor beta chain turned up once. This sample was taken from a study of T cells in Graves' hyperthyroidism and ophthalmopathy. Authors of the study amplified TCR beta CDR3 regions from RNA transcripts. Researchers ran a first-round RT-PCR on the TCR CDR3 using the HTBI primer set. MiXCR was run by TCRdb on the multiplex PCR reads, yielding one entry per CDR3 protein. The data show about 700,000 distinct CDR3 sequences, 13% to 15% seen once. The diagnostic basis comprised clinical symptoms, serum thyroxine and TRAb, thyroid ultrasound and orbital computed tomography. The germline V gene has CDR1 SQVTM and CDR2 ANQGSEA. V lost 5 bases to trimming and J lost 2 bases; unmatched junction nucleotides: 9. This CDR3 is 15 amino acids long.

The TCR was taken from a young woman with Graves' hyperthyroidism. Sequencing was performed on blood. The genes are TRBV29-1 and TRBJ2-7; 10 nucleotides align to TRBD2. CDR3 sequence reads: CSVRGLAENPYEQYF. The CDR3 nucleotides are TGCAGCGTTCGCGGACTAGCGGAGAACCCCTACGAGCAGTACTTC.